The entry that follows covers one TCR beta chain sequence. Its antigen is as yet unknown. Documented time point: week 23, last vaccination. Vaccine doses each comprised 300 ug of mutant IDH1 20-mer peptide, with topical imiquimod. Sequencing was performed with immunoSEQ multiplex PCR; in TCRdb, only in-frame clones are kept and a portion is missing. The table records around 55,000 clones, 80% of them present only once. This specimen belongs to a study of a mutant IDH1 vaccine in newly diagnosed glioma. Study in general: The first vaccination came 4-6 weeks after radiotherapy alone, or with temozolomide cycles. Therapy received beforehand was radiotherapy, temozolomide, or both, with most patients given both. Whole-study findings and limits: Detectable vaccine-induced immune responses arose in approximately 93% of patients.

CDR3 length: 16 residues. Per the germline V gene, CDR1 is MGHRA and CDR2 is YSYEKL. V dropped 4 bases and J dropped 3; count of bases not matched to a gene: 11. This sample comprised PBMCs, obtained from a glioma patient whose treatment included an IDH1 peptide vaccine. The TCR was taken from a man aged 35 to 55 with glioma. The chain joins TRBV4-1 to TRBJ2-7, with 8 nucleotides matching TRBD2. The CDR3 loop is CASSPQRSGRHYEQYF. The CDR3 coding sequence is TGCGCCAGCAGCCCCCAAAGGAGCGGGAGACACTACGAGCAGTACTTC.